What follows are 3 T cell receptor beta chains derived from one specimen sequenced in a study of cytomegalovirus exposure and HLA in healthy donors. It was with 60 Vbeta and 13 Jbeta primers that the PCR ran. Some clones are missing from TCRdb's copy, which holds only in-frame ones; the method was immunoSEQ multiplex PCR. The repertoire holds some 150,000 clones, with more than 80% as singletons. Source material: PBMCs. These receptors were collected from a woman aged 25 to 45 in good health and CMV-seropositive.

This chain joins TRBV5-1 and TRBJ2-7; D gene uncertain. The ends were cut back, 0 bases at V and 0 bases at J, with 10 bases in the middle. Looked up from germline, CDR1 is SGHRS and CDR2 is YFSETQ. The CDR3 sequence is 15 residues long. The CDR3 loop reads CASSLVPVSSYEQYF. The CDR3 coding sequence is TGCGCCAGCAGCTTGGTACCGGTTTCCTCCTACGAGCAGTACTTC.

This sequence joins TRBV6-5 and TRBJ1-1; no clear D. Between the trimmed V and J ends, which lost 7 bases and 0 bases, there was a span of 9 bases. The CDR3 is made up of 13 amino acids. CDR1 and CDR2 (germline): MNHEY, SVGAGI. The CDR3 region is CASTQFMNTEAFF. The CDR3 bases are TGTGCCAGCACCCAATTCATGAACACTGAAGCTTTCTTT.

This rearrangement joins TRBV6-5 to TRBJ2-1, with a weak D call TRBD2 (5 bases). V lost 2 bases and J 0 bases, leaving 8 bases between the germline ends. Germline values: CDR1 MNHEY, CDR2 SVGAGI. CDR3 length equals 15 residues. CDR3 nucleotides: TGTGCCAGCAGTTACAGGAGGAGCTCCTACAATGAGCAGTTCTTC. It encodes CASSYRRSSYNEQFF.